This T cell receptor (beta chain) appears in the sequencing data of a study of OX40 agonist ivuxolimab in advanced cancers. Germline V gene data show CDR1 as SEHNR and CDR2 as FQNEAQ (reference sequence). The CDR3 loop spans 16 amino acids. Trimming stripped 5 bases from V and 4 bases from J, with 18 bases between. Whole-study findings and limits: Partial responders treated at 0.1-3.0 mg/kg exhibited clonal expansion among the lowest measured. The authors also found low normalized T-cell clonal expansion in some nonresponders.

Assay: immunoSEQ multiplex PCR; the TCRdb copy retains only in-frame clones and omits some. This sample yields around 20,000 clones, of which nearly 85% are seen a single time; over 30% belongs to the top ten. With respect to this clone: The antigen is unknown.

Patients had blood sampled at baseline and again on cycle 4 day 1 and cycle 7 day 1. This receptor was identified in an adult with an advanced solid tumor such as melanoma, head and neck, liver or kidney cancer. The chain employs TRBV7-9 and TRBJ2-1, with D possibly being TRBD1 (5 bases). The specimen comprised CD4+ or CD8+ T cells sorted from blood, sampled in a trial of the OX40 agonist ivuxolimab. The CDR3 spells CASSRRSAGLYNEQFF. CDR3 sequence (DNA): TGTGCCAGCAGCCGCAGATCGGCAGGGCTATACAATGAGCAGTTCTTC.